One T cell receptor (beta chain) is described in this entry. Per the authors' pipeline: Scientists estimated how many nucleated cells there were by amplifying reference gene primers. Sequenced by immunoSEQ multiplex PCR; TCRdb stores in-frame clones only, minus some. V, J and clone size are those of that table, while D and trimming were read from the DNA. The repertoire holds around 200,000 clones, 87% seen once, with 1.9% in the top ten. The CDR3 sequence is 16 residues long. After removal of 8 bases from V and 6 bases from J, the junction contained 17 bases not matched to a gene. Germline V lookup: CDR1 SNHLY, CDR2 FYNNEI. The data were taken from a study of blood T cell repertoires in COVID-19. On the study more broadly: Acute and convalescent COVID-19 specimens originated in the United States, Italy and Spain. T cells, B-cell-depleted T cells, or PBMCs supplied cDNA or gDNA.

Sequencing was performed on peripheral blood. The chain employs TRBV2 and TRBJ1-1; 8 bases fit TRBD1. This receptor was obtained from a middle-aged man with active or convalescent COVID-19. The CDR3 coding sequence is TGTGCCAGCTCCCCCGGTCCAGGGGGCGTCACCCCTGAAGCTTTCTTT. Its protein is CASSPGPGGVTPEAFF.